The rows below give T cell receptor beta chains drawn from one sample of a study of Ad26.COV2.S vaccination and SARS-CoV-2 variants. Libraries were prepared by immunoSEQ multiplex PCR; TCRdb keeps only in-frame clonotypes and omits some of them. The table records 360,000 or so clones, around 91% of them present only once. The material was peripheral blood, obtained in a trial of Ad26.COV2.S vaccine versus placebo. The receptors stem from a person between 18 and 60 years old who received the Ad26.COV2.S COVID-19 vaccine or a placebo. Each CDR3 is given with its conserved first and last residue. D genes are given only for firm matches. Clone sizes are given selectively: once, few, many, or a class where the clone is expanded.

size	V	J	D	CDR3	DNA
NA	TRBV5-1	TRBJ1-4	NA	CASSLARGAGLNEKLFF	TGCGCCAGCAGCTTGGCCCGGGGGGCGGGTCTTAATGAAAAACTGTTTTTT
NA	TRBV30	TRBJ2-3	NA	CAWTGGARDTQYF	TGTGCCTGGACGGGTGGGGCAAGAGATACGCAGTATTTT
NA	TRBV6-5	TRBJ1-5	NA	CASRLAGNQPQHF	TGTGCCAGCAGGCTAGCTGGGAATCAGCCCCAGCATTTT
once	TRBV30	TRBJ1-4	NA	CAWSKRAPNEKLFF	TGTGCCTGGAGTAAAAGGGCCCCTAATGAAAAACTGTTTTTT
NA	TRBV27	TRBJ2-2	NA	CASSLLGGELFF	TGTGCCAGCAGTTTATTGGGCGGGGAGCTGTTTTTT
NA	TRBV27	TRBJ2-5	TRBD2	CASYPRAGAQETQYF	TGTGCCAGCTATCCCAGAGCGGGAGCGCAAGAGACCCAGTACTTC
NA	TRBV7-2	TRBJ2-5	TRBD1	CASSRGDRAETQYF	TGTGCCAGCAGCCGTGGGGACAGGGCAGAGACCCAGTACTTC
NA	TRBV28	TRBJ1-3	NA	CASTDQRDFGNTIYF	TGTGCCAGCACCGACCAAAGGGATTTCGGAAACACCATATATTTT
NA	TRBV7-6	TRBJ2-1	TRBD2	CASSFRLAGGSYSYNEQFF	TGTGCCAGCAGCTTTCGACTAGCGGGAGGTTCCTACTCCTACAATGAGCAGTTCTTC
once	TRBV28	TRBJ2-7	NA	CASSLMQGNYEQYF	TGTGCCAGCAGTTTAATGCAGGGCAACTACGAGCAGTACTTC
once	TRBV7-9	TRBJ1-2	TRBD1	CASSLDPTGAYGYTF	TGTGCCAGCAGCTTAGATCCGACAGGGGCCTATGGCTACACCTTC
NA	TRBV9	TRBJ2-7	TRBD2	CASSVEPGGSYEQYF	TGTGCCAGCAGCGTAGAACCGGGGGGGTCCTACGAGCAGTACTTC
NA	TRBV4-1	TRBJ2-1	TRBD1	CASSHSLRDRGNEQFF	TGCGCCAGCAGCCATTCTCTCCGGGACAGGGGGAATGAGCAGTTCTTC
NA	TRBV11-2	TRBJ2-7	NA	CASSSYGGFIYEQYF	TGTGCCAGCAGCTCCTACGGAGGGTTTATATACGAGCAGTACTTC
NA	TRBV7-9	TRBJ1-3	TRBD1	CASSRGADRGPENTIYF	TGTGCCAGCAGCCGAGGGGCGGACAGGGGGCCTGAAAACACCATATATTTT
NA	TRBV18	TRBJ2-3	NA	CASSPPSVDTQYF	TGTGCCAGCTCACCTCCTAGCGTAGATACGCAGTATTTT
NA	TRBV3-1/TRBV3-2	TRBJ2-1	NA	CASSERGRNPYNEQFF	TGTGCCAGCAGCGAAAGGGGGAGGAACCCCTACAATGAGCAGTTCTTC
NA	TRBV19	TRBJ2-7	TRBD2	CASSALAGYYEQYF	TGTGCCAGTAGTGCACTAGCGGGGTACTACGAGCAGTACTTC
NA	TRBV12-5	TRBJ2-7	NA	CASGLKGGYEQYF	TGTGCTAGTGGCTTGAAGGGGGGCTACGAGCAGTACTTC
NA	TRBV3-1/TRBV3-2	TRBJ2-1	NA	CASSQDKAELSSYNEQFF	TGTGCCAGCAGCCAAGATAAGGCGGAACTAAGCTCCTACAATGAGCAGTTCTTC
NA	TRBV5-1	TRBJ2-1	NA	CASSLELVNEQFF	TGCGCCAGCAGCTTGGAACTAGTCAATGAGCAGTTCTTC
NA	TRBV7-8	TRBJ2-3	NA	CASSSRAPKTQYF	TGTGCCAGCAGCTCCAGGGCCCCAAAGACGCAGTATTTT
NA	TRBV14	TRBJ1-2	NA	CASSHVSVGGYTF	TGTGCCAGCAGCCATGTCTCCGTCGGGGGCTACACCTTC
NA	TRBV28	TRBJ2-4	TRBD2	CASSLFGREGNVNIQYF	TGTGCCAGCAGTTTATTTGGGCGGGAGGGCAATGTGAACATTCAGTACTTC
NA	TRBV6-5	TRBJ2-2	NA	CASSRTLYTGELFF	TGTGCCAGCAGTCGGACTCTTTACACCGGGGAGCTGTTTTTT
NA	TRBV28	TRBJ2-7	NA	CASSPLFGLGMSYEQYF	TGTGCCAGCAGTCCTTTATTTGGCCTGGGGATGTCCTACGAGCAGTACTTC
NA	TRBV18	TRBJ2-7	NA	CASSPVGSYEQYF	TGTGCCAGCTCACCAGTTGGTAGCTACGAGCAGTACTTC
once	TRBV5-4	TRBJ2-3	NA	CASSLPSTDTQYF	TGTGCCAGCAGCTTGCCTAGCACAGATACGCAGTATTTT
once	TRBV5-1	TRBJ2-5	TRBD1	CASRGTTDRGLGETQYF	TGCGCCAGCCGAGGTACGACGGACAGGGGGCTGGGAGAGACCCAGTACTTC
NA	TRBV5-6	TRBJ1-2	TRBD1	CASSLGTGHGYTF	TGTGCCAGCAGCTTGGGGACAGGGCATGGCTACACCTTC
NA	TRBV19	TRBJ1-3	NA	CASSEDGSSGNTIYF	TGTGCCAGTAGTGAAGACGGGAGCTCTGGAAACACCATATATTTT
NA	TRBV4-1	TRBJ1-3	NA	CASSPDVGNTIYF	TGCGCCAGCAGCCCGGACGTCGGAAACACCATATATTTT
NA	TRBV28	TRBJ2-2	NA	CASSSVGRANTGELFF	TGTGCCAGCAGTTCGGTCGGCCGTGCGAACACCGGGGAGCTGTTTTTT